This T cell receptor beta chain comes out of a study of T cells in localized non-small cell lung cancer. Study-level results: Appearing in adjacent lung were a median approximately 50 of the top 100 tumor clones.

Looked up from germline, CDR1 is SGHRS and CDR2 is YFSETQ. This CDR3 is built from 13 residues. V gave up 4 bases and J gave up 4 bases, with 11 bases separating them. A remark on this clone: What it binds is not known.

The repertoire was sequenced with immunoSEQ multiplex PCR; TCRdb's copy has only in-frame clones and lacks some. Of roughly 35,000 clones listed, roughly 89% are singletons. This specimen consisted of peripheral blood, obtained before any cancer treatment. The TCR was taken from a woman aged 40 to 75 with stage I lung adenocarcinoma. V gene TRBV5-1 combines with J gene TRBJ1-2; D may be TRBD1 (5 bases). CDR3 loop: CASSLTGLYGYTF. CDR3 sequence (DNA): TGCGCCAGCAGCCTTACAGGACTCTATGGCTACACCTTC.